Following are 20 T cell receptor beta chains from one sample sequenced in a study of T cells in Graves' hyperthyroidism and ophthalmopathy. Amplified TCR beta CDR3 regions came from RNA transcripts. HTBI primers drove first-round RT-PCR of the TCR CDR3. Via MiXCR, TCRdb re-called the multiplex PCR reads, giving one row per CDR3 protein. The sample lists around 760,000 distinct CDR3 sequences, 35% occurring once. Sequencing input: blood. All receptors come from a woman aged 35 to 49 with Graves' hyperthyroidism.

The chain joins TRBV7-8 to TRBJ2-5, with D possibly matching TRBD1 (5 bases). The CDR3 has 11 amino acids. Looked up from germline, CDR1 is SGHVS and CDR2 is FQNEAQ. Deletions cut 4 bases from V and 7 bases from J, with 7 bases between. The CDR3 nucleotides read TGTGCCAGCAGCTGGCAGGGGACCCAGTACTTC. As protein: CASSWQGTQYF.

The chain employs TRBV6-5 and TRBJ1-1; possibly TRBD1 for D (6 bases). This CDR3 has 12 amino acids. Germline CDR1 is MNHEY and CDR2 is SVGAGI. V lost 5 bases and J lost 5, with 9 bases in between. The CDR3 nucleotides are TGTGCCAGCAGTCACAGGGAAACTGAAGCTTTCTTT. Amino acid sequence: CASSHRETEAFF.

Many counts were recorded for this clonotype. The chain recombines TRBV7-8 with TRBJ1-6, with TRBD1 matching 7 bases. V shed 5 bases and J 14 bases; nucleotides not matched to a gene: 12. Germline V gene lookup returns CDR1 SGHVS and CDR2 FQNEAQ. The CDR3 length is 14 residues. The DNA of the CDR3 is TGTGCCAGCAGCCTAGAAGGACAGGCGGGATCCCTCCACTTT. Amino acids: CASSLEGQAGSLHF. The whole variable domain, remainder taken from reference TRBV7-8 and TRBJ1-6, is GAGVSQSPRYKVAKRGQDVALRCDPISGHVSLFWYQQALGQGPEFLTYFQNEAQLDKSGLPSDRFFAERPEGSVSTLKIQRTQQEDSAVYLCASSLEGQAGSLHFGNGTRLTVT.

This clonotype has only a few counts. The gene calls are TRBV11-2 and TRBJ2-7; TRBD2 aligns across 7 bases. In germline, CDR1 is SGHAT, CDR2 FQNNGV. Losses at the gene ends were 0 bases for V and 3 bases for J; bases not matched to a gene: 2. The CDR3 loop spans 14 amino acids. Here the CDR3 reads CASSLEAGNYEQYF. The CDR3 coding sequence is TGTGCCAGCAGCTTAGAAGCGGGAAACTACGAGCAGTACTTC.

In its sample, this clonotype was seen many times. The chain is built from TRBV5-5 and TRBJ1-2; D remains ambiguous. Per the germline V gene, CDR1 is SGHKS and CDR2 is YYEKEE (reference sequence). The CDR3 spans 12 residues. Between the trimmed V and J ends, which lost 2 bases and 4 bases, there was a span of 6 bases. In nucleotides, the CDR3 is TGTGCCAGCAGCTTAGGGTTCTATGGCTACACCTTC. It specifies CASSLGFYGYTF.

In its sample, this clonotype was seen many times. The CDR3 protein is CASSGTENQPQHF. The CDR3 nucleotides read TGTGCCAGCAGCGGGACAGAGAATCAGCCCCAGCATTTT. The V and J genes are TRBV12-3 or TRBV12-4 and TRBJ1-5; 7 nucleotides agree with TRBD1. The CDR3 has 13 residues. V was clipped by 6 bases and J by 4 bases; unmatched bases: 3.

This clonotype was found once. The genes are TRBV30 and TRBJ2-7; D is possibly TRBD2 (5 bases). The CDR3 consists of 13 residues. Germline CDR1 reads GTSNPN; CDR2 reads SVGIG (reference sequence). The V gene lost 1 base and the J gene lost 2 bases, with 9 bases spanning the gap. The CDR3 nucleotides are TGTGCCTGGAGTGCCGGGGAACCCTACGAGCAGTACTTC. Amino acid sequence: CAWSAGEPYEQYF.

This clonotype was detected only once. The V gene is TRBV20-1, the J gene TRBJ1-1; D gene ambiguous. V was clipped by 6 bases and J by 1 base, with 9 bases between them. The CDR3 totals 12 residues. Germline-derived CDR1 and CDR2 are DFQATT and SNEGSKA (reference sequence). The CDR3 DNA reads TGCAGTGCGACGGGATGGAACACTGAAGCTTTCTTT. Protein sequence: CSATGWNTEAFF.

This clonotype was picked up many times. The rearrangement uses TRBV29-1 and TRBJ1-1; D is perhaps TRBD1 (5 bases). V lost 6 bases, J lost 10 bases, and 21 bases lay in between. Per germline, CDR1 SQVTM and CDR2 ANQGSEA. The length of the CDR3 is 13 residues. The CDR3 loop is CSVVTALGRRAFF. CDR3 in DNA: TGCAGCGTGGTGACAGCCCTAGGGCGTAGAGCTTTCTTT.

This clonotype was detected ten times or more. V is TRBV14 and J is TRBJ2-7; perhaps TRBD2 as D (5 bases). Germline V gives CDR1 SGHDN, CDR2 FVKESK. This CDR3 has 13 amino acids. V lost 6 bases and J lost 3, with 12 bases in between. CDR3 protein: CASRVDGDYEQYF. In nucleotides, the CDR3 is TGTGCCAGCAGGGTAGACGGGGACTACGAGCAGTACTTC. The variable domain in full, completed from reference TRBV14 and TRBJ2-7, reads EAGVTQFPSHSVIEKGQTVTLRCDPISGHDNLYWYRRVMGKEIKFLLHFVKESKQDESGMPNNRFLAERTGGTYSTLKVQPAELEDSGVYFCASRVDGDYEQYFGPGTRLTVT.

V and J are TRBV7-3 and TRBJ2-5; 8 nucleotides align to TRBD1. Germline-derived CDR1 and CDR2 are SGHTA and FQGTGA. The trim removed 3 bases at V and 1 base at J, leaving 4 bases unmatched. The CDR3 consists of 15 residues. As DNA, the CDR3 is TGTGCCAGCAGCTTCTCCGGGACAGGCCAAGAGACCCAGTACTTC. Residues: CASSFSGTGQETQYF.

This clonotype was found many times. The CDR3, as DNA: TGCAGCGTTCCCTGGACAGGGAACACTGAAGCTTTCTTT. It yields the protein CSVPWTGNTEAFF. The chain has TRBV29-1 and TRBJ1-1; 7 bases are a match to TRBD1. The V segment lost 5 bases and the J segment 1 base; nucleotides outside the gene matches: 4. The CDR3 has 13 amino acids. Looked up from germline, CDR1 is SQVTM and CDR2 is ANQGSEA.

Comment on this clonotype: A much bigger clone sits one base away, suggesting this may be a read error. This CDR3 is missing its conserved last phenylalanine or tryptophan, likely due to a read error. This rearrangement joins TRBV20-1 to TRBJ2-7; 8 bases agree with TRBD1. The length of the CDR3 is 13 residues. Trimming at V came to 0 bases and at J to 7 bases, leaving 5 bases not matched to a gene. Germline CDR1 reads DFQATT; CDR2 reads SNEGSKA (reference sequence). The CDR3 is CSARDHRGWEQYL. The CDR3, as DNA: TGCAGTGCTAGAGATCACAGGGGGTGGGAGCAGTACCTC.

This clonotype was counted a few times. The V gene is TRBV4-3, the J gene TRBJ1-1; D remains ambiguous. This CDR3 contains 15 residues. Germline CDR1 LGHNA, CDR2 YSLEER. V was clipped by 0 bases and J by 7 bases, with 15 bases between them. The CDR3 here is CASSQEPNSLIEAFF. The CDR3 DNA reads TGCGCCAGCAGCCAAGAACCCAACAGCTTAATTGAAGCTTTCTTT.

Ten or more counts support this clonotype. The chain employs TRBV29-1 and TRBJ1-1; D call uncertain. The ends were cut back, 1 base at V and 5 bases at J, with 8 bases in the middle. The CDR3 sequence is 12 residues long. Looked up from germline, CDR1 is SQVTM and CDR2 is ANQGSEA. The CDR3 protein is CSVEGAGTEAFF. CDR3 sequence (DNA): TGCAGCGTTGAAGGTGCGGGAACTGAAGCTTTCTTT.

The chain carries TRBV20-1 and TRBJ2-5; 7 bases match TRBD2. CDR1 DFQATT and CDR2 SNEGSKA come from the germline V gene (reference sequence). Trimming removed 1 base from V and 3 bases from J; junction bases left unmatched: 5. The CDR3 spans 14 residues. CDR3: CSARGEAGKETQYF. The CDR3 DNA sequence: TGCAGTGCTAGAGGGGAAGCGGGGAAAGAGACCCAGTACTTC.

The CDR3 nucleotides are TGTGCCAGCAGCGAGACAGGGGACATCCAGTACTTC. Amino acid sequence: CASSETGDIQYF. The J gene is TRBJ2-5, the V gene TRBV7-9, with 8 bases lining up with TRBD1. This CDR3 contains 12 residues. With 5 bases clipped from V and 10 bases from J, the junction kept 6 bases outside the gene matches. Germline loops: CDR1 SEHNR, CDR2 FQNEAQ (reference sequence).

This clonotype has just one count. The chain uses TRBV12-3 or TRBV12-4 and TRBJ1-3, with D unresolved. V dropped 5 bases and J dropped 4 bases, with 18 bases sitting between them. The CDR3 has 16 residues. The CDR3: CASSVSHSNGGNTIYF. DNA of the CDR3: TGTGCCAGCAGTGTCTCCCACTCCAATGGAGGAAACACCATATATTTT.

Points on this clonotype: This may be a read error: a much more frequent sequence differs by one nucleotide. The CDR3 bases are TGCAGTGCTAGAGGCTGGGTGGGGAGGCTCGTCTACGGGCAGTACTTC. Protein sequence: CSARGWVGRLVYGQYF. The chain carries TRBV20-1 and TRBJ2-7; maybe TRBD2 (6 bases). From germline, CDR1 is DFQATT and CDR2 SNEGSKA (reference sequence). The CDR3 contains 16 residues.

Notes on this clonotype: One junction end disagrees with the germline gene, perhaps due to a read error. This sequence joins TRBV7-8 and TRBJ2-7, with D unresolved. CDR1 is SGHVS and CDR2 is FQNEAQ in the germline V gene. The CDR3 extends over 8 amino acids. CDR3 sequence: CASSQEGF. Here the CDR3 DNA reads TGCGCCAGCAGCCAAGAAGGGTTC.